The 2 T cell receptor beta chains below were found in one sample sequenced in a study of T cells after yellow fever vaccination. Using its own MiXCR run on the 5' RACE reads, TCRdb lists one record per CDR3 protein. The sample records about 500,000 distinct CDR3 sequences, less than 20% being singletons. Here the sequenced sample was PBMCs, taken less than 6 days after the first yellow fever vaccination. Receptor source: a man aged 18 to 35 who received the YFV17D yellow fever vaccine.

The J gene is TRBJ2-5, the V gene TRBV4-1; 7 bases align to TRBD2. Germline loops: CDR1 MGHRA, CDR2 YSYEKL. V was clipped by 0 bases and J by 4 bases; unmatched bases: 2. The CDR3 loop spans 14 amino acids. Here the CDR3 reads CASSQDGGLETQYF. The CDR3 DNA reads as TGCGCCAGCAGCCAAGACGGGGGGTTAGAGACCCAGTACTTC.

V and J are TRBV4-3 and TRBJ2-4; D possibly corresponds to TRBD2 (6 bases). The CDR3 extends over 16 amino acids. Trimming took 1 base from V and 9 from J, leaving 19 bases between them. CDR1 and CDR2 (germline): LGHNA, YSLEER. Written as DNA, the CDR3 is TGCGCCAGCAGCCAAGGAGGGAGGTATAATCATGGCATTCAGTACTTC. It is translated as CASSQGGRYNHGIQYF.